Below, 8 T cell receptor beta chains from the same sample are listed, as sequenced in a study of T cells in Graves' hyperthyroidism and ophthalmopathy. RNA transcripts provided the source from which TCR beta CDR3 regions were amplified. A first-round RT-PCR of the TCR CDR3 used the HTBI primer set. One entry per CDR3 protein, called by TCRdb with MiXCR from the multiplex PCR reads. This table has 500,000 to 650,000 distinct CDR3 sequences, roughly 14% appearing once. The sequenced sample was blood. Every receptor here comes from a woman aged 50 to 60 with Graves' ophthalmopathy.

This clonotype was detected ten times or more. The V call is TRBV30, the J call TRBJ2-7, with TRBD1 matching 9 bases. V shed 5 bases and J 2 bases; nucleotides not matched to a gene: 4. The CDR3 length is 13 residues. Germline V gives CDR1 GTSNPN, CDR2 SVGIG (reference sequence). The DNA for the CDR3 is TGTGCCTGGCGACAGGGGGGGACCTACGAGCAGTACTTC. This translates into CAWRQGGTYEQYF.

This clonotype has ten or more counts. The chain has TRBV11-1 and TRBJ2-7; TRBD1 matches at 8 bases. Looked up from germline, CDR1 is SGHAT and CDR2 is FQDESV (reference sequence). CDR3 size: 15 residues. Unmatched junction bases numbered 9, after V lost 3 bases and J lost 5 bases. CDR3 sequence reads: CASSFSGQGANEQYF. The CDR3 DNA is TGTGCCAGCAGCTTTTCGGGGCAGGGGGCGAACGAGCAGTACTTC.

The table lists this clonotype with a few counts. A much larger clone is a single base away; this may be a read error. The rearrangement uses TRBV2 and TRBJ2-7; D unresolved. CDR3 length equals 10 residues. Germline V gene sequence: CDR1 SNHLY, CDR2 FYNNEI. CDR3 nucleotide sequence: TGTACCAGCAGTTTTAGCGAGCAGTACTTC. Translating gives CTSSFSEQYF.

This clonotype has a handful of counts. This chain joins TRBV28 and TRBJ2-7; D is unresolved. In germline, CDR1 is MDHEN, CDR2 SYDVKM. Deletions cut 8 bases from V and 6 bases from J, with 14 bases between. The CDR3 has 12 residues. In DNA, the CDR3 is TGTGCCAGCTACGAGATGTTCGGCGAGCAGTACTTC. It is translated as CASYEMFGEQYF.

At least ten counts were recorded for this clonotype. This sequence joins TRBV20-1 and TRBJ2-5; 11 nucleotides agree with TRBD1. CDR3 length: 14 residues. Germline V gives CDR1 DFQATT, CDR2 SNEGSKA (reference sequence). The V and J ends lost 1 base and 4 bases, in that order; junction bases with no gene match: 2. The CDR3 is CSARVGTGGETQYF. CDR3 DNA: TGCAGTGCTAGAGTCGGGACAGGGGGAGAGACCCAGTACTTC.

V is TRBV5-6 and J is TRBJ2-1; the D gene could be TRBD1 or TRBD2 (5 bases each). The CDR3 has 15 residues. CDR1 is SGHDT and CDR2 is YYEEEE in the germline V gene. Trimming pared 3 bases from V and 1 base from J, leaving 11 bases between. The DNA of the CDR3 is TGTGCCAGCAGCTCGATGGGGGATTCCTACAATGAGCAGTTCTTC. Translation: CASSSMGDSYNEQFF.

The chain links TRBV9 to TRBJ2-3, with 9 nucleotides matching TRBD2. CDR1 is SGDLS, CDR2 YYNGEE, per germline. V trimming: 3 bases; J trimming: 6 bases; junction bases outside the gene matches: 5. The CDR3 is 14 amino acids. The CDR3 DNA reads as TGTGCCAGCAGCGAACTAGCGGGCCCCGATACGCAGTATTTT. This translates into CASSELAGPDTQYF. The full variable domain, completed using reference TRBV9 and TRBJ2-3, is DSGVTQTPKHLITATGQRVTLRCSPRSGDLSVYWYQQSLDQGLQFLIQYYNGEERAKGNILERFSAQQFPDLHSELNLSSLELGDSALYFCASSELAGPDTQYFGPGTRLTVL.

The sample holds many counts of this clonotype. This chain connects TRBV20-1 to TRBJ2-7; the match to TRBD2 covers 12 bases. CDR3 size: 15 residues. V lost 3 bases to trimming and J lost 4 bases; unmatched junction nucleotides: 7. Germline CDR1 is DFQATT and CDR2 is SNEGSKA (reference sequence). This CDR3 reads CSASPGLAGLYEQYF. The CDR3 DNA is TGCAGTGCTAGCCCGGGACTAGCGGGCCTTTACGAGCAGTACTTC.